This TCR beta chain is drawn from a study of cytomegalovirus exposure and HLA in healthy donors. Looked up from germline, CDR1 is MNHEY and CDR2 is SVGAGI. The CDR3 runs to 15 residues. The trim removed 6 bases at V and 5 bases at J, leaving 8 bases unmatched. 60 Vbeta and 13 Jbeta primers were used in PCR. Repertoires were generated with immunoSEQ multiplex PCR, while TCRdb's copy carries only in-frame clones and drops some. The repertoire holds about 130,000 clones, 78% seen once, with approximately 1.7% in the top ten. Study results and caveats: Most of the TCR beta V segments (in an earlier analysis) were productive either about 90% or about 30% of the time. A few chains linked to CMV were shown in vitro to be specific for CMV antigens.

With regard to this clone: Antigen specificity is unknown.

The sample was PBMCs. This clonotype was obtained from a middle-aged woman in good health and CMV-seronegative. This chain links TRBV6-5 with TRBJ2-7; TRBD2 agrees at 12 bases. In DNA, the CDR3 is TGTGCCAGCAGGATCCTAGCGGGAGGGCCTAACGAGCAGTACTTC. This encodes CASRILAGGPNEQYF.